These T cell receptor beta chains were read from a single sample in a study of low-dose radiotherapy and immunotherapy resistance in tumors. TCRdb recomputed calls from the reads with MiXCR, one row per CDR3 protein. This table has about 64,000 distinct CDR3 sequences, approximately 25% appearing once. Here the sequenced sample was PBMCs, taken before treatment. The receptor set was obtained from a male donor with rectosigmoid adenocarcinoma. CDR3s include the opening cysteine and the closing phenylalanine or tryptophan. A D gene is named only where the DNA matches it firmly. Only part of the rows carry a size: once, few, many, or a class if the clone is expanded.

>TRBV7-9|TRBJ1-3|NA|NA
TGTGCCAGCAGCTTAGCTGGAAACACCATATATTTT
CASSLAGNTIYF
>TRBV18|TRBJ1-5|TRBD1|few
TGTGCCAGCTCACCACTGACAGGGGGCGGTCAGCCCCAGCATTTT
CASSPLTGGGQPQHF
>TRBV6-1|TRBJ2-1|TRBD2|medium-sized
TGTGCCAGCAGGTCCGGGGGGACTGGGCACAATGAGCAGTTCTTC
CASRSGGTGHNEQFF
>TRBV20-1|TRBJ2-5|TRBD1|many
TGCAGTGCTAGTGAGTCCCTATGGGACAGGCAGTACCAAGAGACCCAGTACTTC
CSASESLWDRQYQETQYF
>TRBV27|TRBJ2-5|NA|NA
TGTGCCAGCCTCTACTGGGAGACCCAGTACTTC
CASLYWETQYF
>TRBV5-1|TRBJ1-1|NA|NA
TGCGCCAGCAGCTTGTGGGGTGGCCGAACTGAAGCTTTCTTT
CASSLWGGRTEAFF
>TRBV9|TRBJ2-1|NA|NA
TGTGCCAGCAGCGTAAGGGACAAGTCCTACAATGAGCAGTTCTTC
CASSVRDKSYNEQFF
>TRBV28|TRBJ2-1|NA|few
TGTGCCAGCAGAGGCAGGGGAACCTACAATGAGCAGTTCTTC
CASRGRGTYNEQFF
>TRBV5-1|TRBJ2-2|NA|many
TGCGCCAGCAGCTTGGTGGCTACCGGGGAGCTGTTTTTT
CASSLVATGELFF
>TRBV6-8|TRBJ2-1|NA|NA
TGTGCCAGCAGTTCCTTCTCCCGGGACAAGCCCTACAATGAGCAGTTCTTC
CASSSFSRDKPYNEQFF
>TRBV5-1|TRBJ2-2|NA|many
TGCGCCAGCCTCGGGCTATCGAACACCGGGGAGCTGTTTTTT
CASLGLSNTGELFF
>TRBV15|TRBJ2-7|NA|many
TGTGCCACCAGCAGAGATCAACAATTCTACGAGCAGTACTTC
CATSRDQQFYEQYF
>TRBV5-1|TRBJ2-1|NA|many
TGCGCCAGCAGCGGATATTCGGGGAGTGGCAATGAGCAGTTCTTC
CASSGYSGSGNEQFF
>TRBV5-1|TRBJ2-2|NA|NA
NA
CASSLTANTGELFFF
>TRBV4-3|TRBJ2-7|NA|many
TGCGCCAGCAGCCAAGACAGGCCTAGCGAGCAGTACTTC
CASSQDRPSEQYF
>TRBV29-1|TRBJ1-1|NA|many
TGCAGCGTTGAAGTAGTATCCGTAGGAAACACTGAAGCTTTCTTT
CSVEVVSVGNTEAFF
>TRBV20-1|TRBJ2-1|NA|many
TGCAGTGCTCCCATTAGATTCAGCTCCTACAATGAGCAGTTCTTC
CSAPIRFSSYNEQFF
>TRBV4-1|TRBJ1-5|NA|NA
TGCGCCAGCAGCCAAGATATGATCGGGGCCCAACAGCCCCAGCATTTT
CASSQDMIGAQQPQHF
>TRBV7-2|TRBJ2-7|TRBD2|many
TGTGCCAGCAGCCCCGTGGCTAGCGGGACCTACGAGCAGTACTTC
CASSPVASGTYEQYF
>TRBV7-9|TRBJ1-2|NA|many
TGTGCCAGCAGCTTAGACGCGGTAGCCCTTCTCCTCTTC
CASSLDAVALLLF
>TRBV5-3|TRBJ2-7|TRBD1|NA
TGTGCCAGAAGCGGGACAGGGAGGACGTACGAGCAGTACTTC
CARSGTGRTYEQYF
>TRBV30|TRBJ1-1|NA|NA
TGTGCCTGGGGCCCCAGAGATGAAGCTTTCTTT
CAWGPRDEAFF
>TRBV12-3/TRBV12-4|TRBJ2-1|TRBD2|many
TGTGCCAGCAGTTCCCGCGGGGGAGGAGGTGGGAATGAGCAGTTCTTC
CASSSRGGGGGNEQFF
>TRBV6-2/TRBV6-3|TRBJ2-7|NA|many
TGTGCCAGCAGCACACAGGGCTTAGGGTCAAGGTGGCAGTACTTC
CASSTQGLGSRWQYF
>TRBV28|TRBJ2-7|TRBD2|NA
TGTGCCAGCAGTTTGGGGGGGGGCGAGCAGTACTTC
CASSLGGGEQYF
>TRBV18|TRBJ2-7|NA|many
TGTGCCAGCTCACCGAGTGGAGACTCCTACGAGCAGTACTTC
CASSPSGDSYEQYF
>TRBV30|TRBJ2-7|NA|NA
TGTGCCTGGAGTGTAGACCCCCTGGGCGAGCAGTACTTC
CAWSVDPLGEQYF
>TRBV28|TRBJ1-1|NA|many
TGTGCCAGCAGTTCGGGAATCACTGAAGCTTTCTTT
CASSSGITEAFF
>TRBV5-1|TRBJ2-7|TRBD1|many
TGCGCCAGCAGCTTTGAGGGACAGGTCTTAGAGCAGTACTTC
CASSFEGQVLEQYF
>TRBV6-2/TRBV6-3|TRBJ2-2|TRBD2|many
TGTGCCAGCAGTTCGACTAGCGGGAGACCCCCGTACACCGGGGAGCTGTTTTTT
CASSSTSGRPPYTGELFF
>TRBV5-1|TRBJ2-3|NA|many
TGCGCCACCAGAGGGGGAGATACGCAGTATTTT
CATRGGDTQYF
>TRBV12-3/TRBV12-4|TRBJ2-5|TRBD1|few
TGTGCCAGCACCCTCGGACAGGGGGTAGGGATACTGGAGACCCAGTACTTC
CASTLGQGVGILETQYF
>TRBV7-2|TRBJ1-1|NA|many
TGTGCCAGCAGCCCGGGGATGAGGATGAACACTGAAGCTTTCTTT
CASSPGMRMNTEAFF
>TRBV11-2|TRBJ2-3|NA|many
TGTGCCAGCAGCCCTAGGGGATATAGCACAGATACGCAGTATTTT
CASSPRGYSTDTQYF
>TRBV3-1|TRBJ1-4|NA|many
TGTGCCAGCAGCCAATCCCTGCGAGGAGGTGAAAAACTGTTTTTT
CASSQSLRGGEKLFF
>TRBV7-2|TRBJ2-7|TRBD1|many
TGTGCCAGCAGCCCATCCCGCAGGACAGGGGGCGCAACCCTCTCCTACGAGCAGTACTTC
CASSPSRRTGGATLSYEQYF
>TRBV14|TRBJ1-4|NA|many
TGTGCCAGCAGCCAAGAGCGCAGCCCTAATGAAAAACTGTTTTTT
CASSQERSPNEKLFF
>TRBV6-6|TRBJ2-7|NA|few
TGTGCCAGCAGTTACCCGGAGGGACACTCCTACGAGCAGTACTTC
CASSYPEGHSYEQYF
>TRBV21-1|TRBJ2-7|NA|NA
TGTGCCAGCAGCAATCCGGTGTGGGAGCAGTACTTC
CASSNPVWEQYF
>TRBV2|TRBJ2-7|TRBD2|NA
TGTGCCAGCAGACTGACTAGCGGGGGATCCTACGAGCAGTACTTC
CASRLTSGGSYEQYF